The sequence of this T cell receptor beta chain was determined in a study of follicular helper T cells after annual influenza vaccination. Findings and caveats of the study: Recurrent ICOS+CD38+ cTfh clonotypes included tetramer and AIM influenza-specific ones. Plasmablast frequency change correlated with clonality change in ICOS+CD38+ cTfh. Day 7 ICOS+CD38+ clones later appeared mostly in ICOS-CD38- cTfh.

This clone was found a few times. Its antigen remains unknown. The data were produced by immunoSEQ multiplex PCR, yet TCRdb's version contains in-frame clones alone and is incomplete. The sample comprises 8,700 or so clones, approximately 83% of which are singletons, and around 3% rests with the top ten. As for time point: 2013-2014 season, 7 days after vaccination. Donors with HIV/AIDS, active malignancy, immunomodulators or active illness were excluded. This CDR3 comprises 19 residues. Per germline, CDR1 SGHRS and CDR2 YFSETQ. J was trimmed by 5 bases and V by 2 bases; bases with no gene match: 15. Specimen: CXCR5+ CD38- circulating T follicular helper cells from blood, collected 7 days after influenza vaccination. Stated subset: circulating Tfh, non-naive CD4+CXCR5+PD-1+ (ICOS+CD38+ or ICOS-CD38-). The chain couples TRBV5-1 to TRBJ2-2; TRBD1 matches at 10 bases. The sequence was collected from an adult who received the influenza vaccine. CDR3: CASSLLTLTGTGVTGELFF. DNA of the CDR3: TGCGCCAGCAGCTTACTAACTCTAACCGGGACAGGGGTGACCGGGGAGCTGTTTTTT.